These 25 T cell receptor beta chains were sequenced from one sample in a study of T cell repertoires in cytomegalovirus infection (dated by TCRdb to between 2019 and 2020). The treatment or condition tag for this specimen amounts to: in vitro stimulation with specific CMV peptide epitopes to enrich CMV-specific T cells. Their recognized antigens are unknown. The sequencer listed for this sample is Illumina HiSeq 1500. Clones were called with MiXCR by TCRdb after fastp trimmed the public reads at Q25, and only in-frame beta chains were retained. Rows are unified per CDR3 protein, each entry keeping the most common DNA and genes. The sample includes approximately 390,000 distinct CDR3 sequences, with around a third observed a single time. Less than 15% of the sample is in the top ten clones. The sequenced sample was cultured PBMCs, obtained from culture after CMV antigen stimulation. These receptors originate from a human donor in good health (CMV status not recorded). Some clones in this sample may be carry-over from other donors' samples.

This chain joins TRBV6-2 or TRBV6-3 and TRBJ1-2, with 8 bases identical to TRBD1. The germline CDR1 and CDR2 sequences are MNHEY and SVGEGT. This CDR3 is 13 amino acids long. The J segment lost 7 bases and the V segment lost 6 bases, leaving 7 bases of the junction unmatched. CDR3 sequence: CASRNDRGGGYTF. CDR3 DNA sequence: TGTGCCAGCAGAAACGACAGGGGAGGTGGCTACACCTTC.

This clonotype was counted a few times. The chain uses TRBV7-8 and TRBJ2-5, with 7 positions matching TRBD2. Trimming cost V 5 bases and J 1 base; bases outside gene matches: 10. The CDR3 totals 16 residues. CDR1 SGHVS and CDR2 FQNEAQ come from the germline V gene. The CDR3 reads CASSPRRSGAQETQYF. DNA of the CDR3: TGTGCCAGCAGCCCCCGGAGGAGCGGGGCCCAAGAGACCCAGTACTTC. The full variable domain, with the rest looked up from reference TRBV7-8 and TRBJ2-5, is GAGVSQSPRYKVAKRGQDVALRCDPISGHVSLFWYQQALGQGPEFLTYFQNEAQLDKSGLPSDRFFAERPEGSVSTLKIQRTQQEDSAVYLCASSPRRSGAQETQYFGPGTRLLVL.

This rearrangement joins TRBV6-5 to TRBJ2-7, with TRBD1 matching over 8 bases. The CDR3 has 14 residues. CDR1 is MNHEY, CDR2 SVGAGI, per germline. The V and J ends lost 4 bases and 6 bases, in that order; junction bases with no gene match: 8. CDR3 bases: TGTGCCAGCAGTTCTCCGGACAGGGTCCCCGAGCAGTACTTC. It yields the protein CASSSPDRVPEQYF.

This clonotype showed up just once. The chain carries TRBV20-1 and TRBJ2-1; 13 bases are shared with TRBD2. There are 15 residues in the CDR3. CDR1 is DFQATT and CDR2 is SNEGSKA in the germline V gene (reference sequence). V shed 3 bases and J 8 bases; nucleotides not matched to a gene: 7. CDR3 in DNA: TGCAGTGCTAGGGTTACTAGCGGGAGGGCCGATGAGCAGTTCTTC. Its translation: CSARVTSGRADEQFF.

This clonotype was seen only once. The CDR3 sequence: CASSYMARGEQFF. The CDR3, as DNA: TGTGCCAGCAGTTATATGGCCAGGGGTGAGCAGTTCTTC. The chain links TRBV6-2 or TRBV6-3 to TRBJ2-1; D possibly corresponds to TRBD1 (6 bases). V was cut by 3 bases and J by 9 bases, with 12 bases left in between. CDR3 size: 13 residues. Per the germline V gene, CDR1 is MNHEY and CDR2 is SVGEGT.

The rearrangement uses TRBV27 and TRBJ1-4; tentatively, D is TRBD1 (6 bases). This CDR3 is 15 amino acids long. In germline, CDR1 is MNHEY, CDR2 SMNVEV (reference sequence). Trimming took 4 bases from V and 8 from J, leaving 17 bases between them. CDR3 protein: CASSSSTGRGEKLFF. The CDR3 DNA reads TGTGCCAGCAGTTCCTCGACAGGACGGGGGGAAAAACTGTTTTTT.

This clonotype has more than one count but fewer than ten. CDR3 DNA: TGTGCCACCAGTGACCCCGGGCTAGGGAGCAATGGCTACACCTTC. It is translated as CATSDPGLGSNGYTF. The V and J genes are TRBV24-1 and TRBJ1-2; no reliable D call. CDR1 and CDR2 from the germline V gene are KGHDR and SFDVKD. The CDR3 covers 15 residues. Trimming took 4 bases from V and 6 from J, leaving 17 bases between them.

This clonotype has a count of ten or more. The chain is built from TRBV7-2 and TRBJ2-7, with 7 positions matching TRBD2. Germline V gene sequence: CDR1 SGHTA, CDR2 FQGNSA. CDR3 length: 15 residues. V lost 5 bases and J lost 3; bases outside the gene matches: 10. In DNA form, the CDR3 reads TGTGCCAGCAGCCTGGCGGCGGGGGTAAGCTACGAGCAGTACTTC. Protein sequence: CASSLAAGVSYEQYF. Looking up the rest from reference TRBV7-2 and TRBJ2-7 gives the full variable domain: GAGVSQSPSNKVTEKGKDVELRCDPISGHTALYWYRQSLGQGLEFLIYFQGNSAPDKSGLPSDRFSAERTGGSVSTLTIQRTQQEDSAVYLCASSLAAGVSYEQYFGPGTRLTVT.

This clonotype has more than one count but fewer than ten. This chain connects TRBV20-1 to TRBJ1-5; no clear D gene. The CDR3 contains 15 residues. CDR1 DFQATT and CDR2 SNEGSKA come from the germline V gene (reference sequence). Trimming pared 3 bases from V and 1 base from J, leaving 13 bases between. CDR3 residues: CSARLPGVSNQPQHF. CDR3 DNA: TGCAGTGCTAGGCTCCCGGGTGTGAGCAATCAGCCCCAGCATTTT.

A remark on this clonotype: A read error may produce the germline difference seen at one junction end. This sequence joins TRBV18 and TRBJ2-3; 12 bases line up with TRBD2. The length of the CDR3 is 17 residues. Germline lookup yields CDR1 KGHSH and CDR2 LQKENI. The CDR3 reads CASSPRTSGISTDTQYF. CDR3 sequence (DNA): TGTGCCAGCTCCCCACGGACTAGCGGGATTAGCACAGATACGCAGTATTTT.

This CDR3 reads CASSARRPLPGELFF. The CDR3 coding sequence is TGTGCCAGTAGTGCACGCCGACCCCTACCCGGGGAGCTGTTTTTT. The chain joins TRBV19 to TRBJ2-2; no clear D gene. CDR1 and CDR2 (germline): LNHDA, SQIVND (reference sequence). There are 15 residues in the CDR3. Trimming cost V 5 bases and J 6 bases, with 16 bases left between them.

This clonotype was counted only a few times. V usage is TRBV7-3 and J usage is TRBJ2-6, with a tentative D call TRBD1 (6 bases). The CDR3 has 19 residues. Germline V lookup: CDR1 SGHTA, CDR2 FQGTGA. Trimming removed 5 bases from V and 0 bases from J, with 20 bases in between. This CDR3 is CASSPTGQTTFSGANVLTF. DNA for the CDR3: TGTGCCAGCAGCCCAACGGGACAAACGACGTTCTCTGGGGCCAACGTCCTGACTTTC.

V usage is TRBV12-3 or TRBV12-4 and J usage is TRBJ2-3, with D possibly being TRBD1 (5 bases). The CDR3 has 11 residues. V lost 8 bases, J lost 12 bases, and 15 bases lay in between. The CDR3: CASRLRGVQYF. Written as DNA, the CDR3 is TGTGCCAGCCGTCTTAGGGGCGTCCAGTATTTT.

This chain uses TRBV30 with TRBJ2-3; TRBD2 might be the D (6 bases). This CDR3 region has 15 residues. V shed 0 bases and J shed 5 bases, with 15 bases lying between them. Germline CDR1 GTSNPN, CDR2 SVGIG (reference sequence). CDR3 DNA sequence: TGTGCCTGGAGTGTACCCCGACTAGGTGGAGATACGCAGTATTTT. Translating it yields CAWSVPRLGGDTQYF. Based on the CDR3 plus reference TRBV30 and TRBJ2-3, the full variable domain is SQTIHQWPATLVQPVGSPLSLECTVEGTSNPNLYWYRQAAGRGLQLLFYSVGIGQISSEVPQNLSASRPQDRQFILSSKKLLLSDSGFYLCAWSVPRLGGDTQYFGPGTRLTVL.

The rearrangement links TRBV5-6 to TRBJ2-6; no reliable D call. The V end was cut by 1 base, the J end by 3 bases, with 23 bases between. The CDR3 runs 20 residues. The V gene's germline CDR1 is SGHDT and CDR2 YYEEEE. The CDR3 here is CASSLLRGVGPSFGANVLTF. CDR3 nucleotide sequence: TGTGCCAGCAGCTTGCTTAGAGGTGTAGGGCCCAGTTTTGGGGCCAACGTCCTGACTTTC.

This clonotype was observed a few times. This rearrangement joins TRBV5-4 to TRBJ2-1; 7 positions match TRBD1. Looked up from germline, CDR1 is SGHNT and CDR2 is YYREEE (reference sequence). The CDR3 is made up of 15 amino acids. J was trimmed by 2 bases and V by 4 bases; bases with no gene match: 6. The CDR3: CASSVGTATYNEQFF. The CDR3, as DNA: TGTGCCAGCAGCGTAGGGACAGCTACCTACAATGAGCAGTTCTTC. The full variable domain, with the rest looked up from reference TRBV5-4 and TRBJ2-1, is ETGVTQSPTHLIKTRGQQVTLRCSSQSGHNTVSWYQQALGQGPQFIFQYYREEENGRGNFPPRFSGLQFPNYSSELNVNALELDDSALYLCASSVGTATYNEQFFGPGTRLTVL.

CDR3: CAISFGGSGSYEQYF. As DNA, the CDR3 is TGTGCCATCAGTTTCGGCGGGAGCGGGTCCTACGAGCAGTACTTC. The chain is built from TRBV10-3 and TRBJ2-7; 7 nucleotides align to TRBD2. Germline assignment: CDR1 ENHRY and CDR2 SYGVKD. V lost 5 bases to trimming and J lost 1 base; unmatched junction nucleotides: 8. The CDR3 is 15 amino acids.

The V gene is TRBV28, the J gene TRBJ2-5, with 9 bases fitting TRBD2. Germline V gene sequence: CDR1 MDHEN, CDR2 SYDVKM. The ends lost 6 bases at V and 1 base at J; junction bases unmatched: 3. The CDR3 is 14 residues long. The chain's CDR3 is CASRAGLAQETQYF. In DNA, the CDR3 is TGTGCCAGCAGAGCGGGACTAGCCCAAGAGACCCAGTACTTC.

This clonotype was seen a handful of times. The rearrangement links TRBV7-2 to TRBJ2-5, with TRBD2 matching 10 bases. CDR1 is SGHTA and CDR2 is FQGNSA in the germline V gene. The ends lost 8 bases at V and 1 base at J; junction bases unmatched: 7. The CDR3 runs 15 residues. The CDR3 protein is CASGQLAGIQETQYF. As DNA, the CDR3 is TGTGCCAGCGGACAACTAGCGGGGATCCAAGAGACCCAGTACTTC.

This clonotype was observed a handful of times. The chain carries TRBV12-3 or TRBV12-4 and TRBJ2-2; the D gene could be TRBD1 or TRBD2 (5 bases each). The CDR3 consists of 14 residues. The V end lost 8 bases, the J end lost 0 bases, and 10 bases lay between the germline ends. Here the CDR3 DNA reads TGTGCCAGCCAATTGGGGGCGAACACCGGGGAGCTGTTTTTT. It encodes CASQLGANTGELFF.

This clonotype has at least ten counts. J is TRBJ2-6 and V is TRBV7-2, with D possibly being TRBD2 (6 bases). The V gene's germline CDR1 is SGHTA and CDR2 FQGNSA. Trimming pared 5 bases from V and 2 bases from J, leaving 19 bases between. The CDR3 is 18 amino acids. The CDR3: CASSTGLFGITGANVLTF. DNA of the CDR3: TGTGCCAGCAGCACAGGACTATTCGGGATAACTGGGGCCAACGTCCTGACTTTC. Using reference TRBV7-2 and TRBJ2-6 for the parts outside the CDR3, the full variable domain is GAGVSQSPSNKVTEKGKDVELRCDPISGHTALYWYRQSLGQGLEFLIYFQGNSAPDKSGLPSDRFSAERTGGSVSTLTIQRTQQEDSAVYLCASSTGLFGITGANVLTFGAGSRLTVL.

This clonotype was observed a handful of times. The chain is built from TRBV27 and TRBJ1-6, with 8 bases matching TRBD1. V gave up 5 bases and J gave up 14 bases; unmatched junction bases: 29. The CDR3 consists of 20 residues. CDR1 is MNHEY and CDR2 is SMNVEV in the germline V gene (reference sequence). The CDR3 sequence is CASSPWKTGASPYSRSSLHF. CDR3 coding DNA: TGTGCCAGCAGTCCCTGGAAGACAGGGGCTTCACCGTACTCGAGGTCTTCCCTCCACTTT.

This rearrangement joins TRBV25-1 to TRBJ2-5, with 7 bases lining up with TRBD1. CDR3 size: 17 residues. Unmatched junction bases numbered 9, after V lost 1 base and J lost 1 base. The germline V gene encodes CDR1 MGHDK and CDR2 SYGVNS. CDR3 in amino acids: CASSEWVGGAAQETQYF. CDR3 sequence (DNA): TGTGCCAGCAGTGAATGGGTAGGGGGCGCGGCCCAAGAGACCCAGTACTTC.

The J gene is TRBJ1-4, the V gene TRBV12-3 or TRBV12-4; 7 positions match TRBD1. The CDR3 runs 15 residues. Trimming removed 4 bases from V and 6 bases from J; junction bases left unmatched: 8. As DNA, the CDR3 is TGTGCCAGCAGTTATGCCGGGACAGAATATGAAAAACTGTTTTTT. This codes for CASSYAGTEYEKLFF.

This CDR3 is CSASNQETQYF. For the CDR3, the DNA is TGCAGTGCTAGTAACCAAGAGACCCAGTACTTC. This sequence joins TRBV20-1 and TRBJ2-5; D remains unclear. There are 11 residues in the CDR3. The germline V gene has CDR1 DFQATT and CDR2 SNEGSKA (reference sequence). The V end was cut by 3 bases, the J end by 0 bases, with 2 bases between.